The 25 T cell receptor beta chains in this list originate from one sample, sequenced in a study of technical replicates of blood from four donors. The method was immunoSEQ multiplex PCR; TCRdb's version includes in-frame clones alone and lacks a portion of them. The sample contains about 74,000 clones, about 81% of which appear only once. Sequencing used PBMCs. All receptors come from a human donor in good health. Some clones in this sample may be carry-over from other donors' samples.

V is TRBV5-1 and J is TRBJ1-6; tentative D call: TRBD1 (5 bases). V lost 6 bases, J lost 8 bases, and 15 bases lay in between. The CDR3 is made up of 14 amino acids. Germline V CDR1 and CDR2: SGHRS, YFSETQ. The CDR3 sequence: CASTLGTGYSPLHF. Here the CDR3 DNA reads TGCGCCAGCACCCTTGGAACAGGATATTCACCCCTCCACTTT.

This clone was counted a few times. The chain is built from TRBV18 and TRBJ2-3; TRBD2 aligns across 11 bases. The CDR3 totals 16 residues. Germline V gene sequence: CDR1 KGHSH, CDR2 LQKENI. The V and J ends lost 3 bases and 4 bases, in that order; junction bases with no gene match: 6. The CDR3 DNA sequence: TGTGCCAGCTCACCGACTAGCGGGATTTCCCCAGATACGCAGTATTTT. It specifies CASSPTSGISPDTQYF.

V usage is TRBV11-2 and J usage is TRBJ2-5; perhaps TRBD2 as D (6 bases). The CDR3 has 14 amino acids. Trimming removed 3 bases at V and 2 bases at J, with 10 bases between. The germline V gene has CDR1 SGHAT and CDR2 FQNNGV. The CDR3 here is CASSLEGRQETQYF. DNA of the CDR3: TGTGCCAGCAGCTTGGAGGGACGGCAAGAGACCCAGTACTTC. Looking up the rest from reference TRBV11-2 and TRBJ2-5 gives the full variable domain: EAGVAQSPRYKIIEKRQSVAFWCNPISGHATLYWYQQILGQGPKLLIQFQNNGVVDDSQLPKDRFSAERLKGVDSTLKIQPAKLEDSAVYLCASSLEGRQETQYFGPGTRLLVL.

This clone was seen more than once but under ten times. The V and J genes are TRBV27 and TRBJ1-2, with TRBD1 identical over 8 bases. The CDR3 covers 14 residues. Looked up from germline, CDR1 is MNHEY and CDR2 is SMNVEV (reference sequence). V lost 6 bases to trimming and J lost 2 bases; unmatched junction nucleotides: 5. CDR3 protein: CASRGQVENYGYTF. The CDR3 coding sequence is TGTGCCAGCAGGGGACAGGTTGAGAACTATGGCTACACCTTC.

The V call is TRBV7-9, the J call TRBJ1-5; 8 bases fit TRBD1. Germline V CDR1 and CDR2: SEHNR, FQNEAQ (reference sequence). The CDR3 extends over 14 amino acids. J was trimmed by 7 bases and V by 2 bases; bases with no gene match: 4. The chain's CDR3 is CASSLSGGEQPQHF. CDR3 DNA: TGTGCCAGCAGCTTATCAGGGGGCGAACAGCCCCAGCATTTT.

This clone was observed a handful of times. This chain uses TRBV29-1 with TRBJ1-2, with TRBD1 matching over 7 bases. Looked up from germline, CDR1 is SQVTM and CDR2 is ANQGSEA. The CDR3 extends over 11 amino acids. The ends lost 5 bases at V and 4 bases at J; junction bases unmatched: 1. The CDR3 DNA is TGCAGCGTTCAGGGGGGCTATGGCTACACCTTC. It translates to CSVQGGYGYTF.

The chain has TRBV18 and TRBJ2-5; 8 bases line up with TRBD1. The CDR3 contains 14 residues. Trimming removed 4 bases from V and 1 base from J; junction bases left unmatched: 2. CDR1 KGHSH and CDR2 LQKENI come from the germline V gene. The DNA of the CDR3 is TGTGCCAGCTCACGAACAGGGGGCCAAGAGACCCAGTACTTC. Protein sequence: CASSRTGGQETQYF. Variable domain in full (rest from reference TRBV18 and TRBJ2-5): NAGVMQNPRHLVRRRGQEARLRCSPMKGHSHVYWYRQLPEEGLKFMVYLQKENIIDESGMPKERFSAEFPKEGPSILRIQQVVRGDSAAYFCASSRTGGQETQYFGPGTRLLVL.

V is TRBV30 and J is TRBJ2-7; 7 nucleotides agree with TRBD2. V trimming: 4 bases; J trimming: 1 base; junction bases outside the gene matches: 7. Germline CDR1 reads GTSNPN; CDR2 reads SVGIG (reference sequence). The CDR3 is made up of 14 amino acids. The CDR3 reads CAWKTSRDSYEQYF. In DNA, the CDR3 is TGTGCCTGGAAGACTAGCCGGGATTCCTACGAGCAGTACTTC.

V is TRBV9 and J is TRBJ2-7; D is unclear. CDR1 and CDR2 (germline): SGDLS, YYNGEE. The V end was cut by 4 bases, the J end by 6 bases, with 14 bases between. The CDR3 covers 13 residues. CDR3 loop: CASSPVPLAEQYF. The CDR3 DNA is TGTGCCAGCAGCCCCGTCCCCTTGGCCGAGCAGTACTTC.

In this sample, this clone turned up once. A read error may account for a junction end that differs from germline. V is TRBV5-6 and J is TRBJ2-7; D is unclear. Germline lookup yields CDR1 SGHDT and CDR2 YYEEEE. The CDR3 has 14 amino acids. The CDR3 region is CASCLVVSSYEQYF. Here the CDR3 DNA reads TGTGCCAGCTGCTTGGTAGTGAGCTCCTACGAGCAGTACTTC. The full variable domain, its missing parts supplied by reference TRBV5-6 and TRBJ2-7, is DAGVTQSPTHLIKTRGQQVTLRCSPKSGHDTVSWYQQALGQGPQFIFQYYEEEERQRGNFPDRFSGHQFPNYSSELNVNALLLGDSALYLCASCLVVSSYEQYFGPGTRLTVT.

The chain employs TRBV19 and TRBJ2-1; TRBD2 is a possible D gene (5 bases). The V and J ends lost 3 bases and 7 bases respectively, with 13 bases between them. Germline V gene data show CDR1 as LNHDA and CDR2 as SQIVND (reference sequence). The CDR3 runs 14 residues. Written as DNA, the CDR3 is TGTGCCAGTAGTATTGAGACGGCGGGTAATGAGCAGTTCTTC. This translates into CASSIETAGNEQFF.

J is TRBJ1-2 and V is TRBV30; D not certain. V gave up 2 bases and J gave up 6 bases, with 7 bases separating them. The CDR3 is made up of 11 amino acids. From germline, CDR1 is GTSNPN and CDR2 SVGIG (reference sequence). Here the CDR3 DNA reads TGTGCCTGGAGTCGGAGGGATGGCTACACCTTC. This gives the protein CAWSRRDGYTF.

The gene calls are TRBV4-2 and TRBJ1-3, with D hard to call. Germline V gene data show CDR1 as LGHNA and CDR2 as YNFKEQ. V was cut by 0 bases and J by 0 bases, with 6 bases left in between. The CDR3 has 15 residues. CDR3 region: CASSQDIYSGNTIYF. The CDR3 DNA follows: TGTGCCAGCAGCCAAGACATCTACTCTGGAAACACCATATATTTT.

The chain uses TRBV4-1 and TRBJ1-6, with D possibly TRBD1 on 5 matching bases. The length of the CDR3 is 16 residues. The germline V gene encodes CDR1 MGHRA and CDR2 YSYEKL. The ends were cut back, 0 bases at V and 7 bases at J, with 13 bases in the middle. CDR3 DNA: TGCGCCAGCAGCCAAGATATAAGGGGCCCAAATTCACCCCTCCACTTT. Protein sequence: CASSQDIRGPNSPLHF.

The V gene is TRBV7-9, the J gene TRBJ2-7; 7 nucleotides agree with TRBD1. V dropped 4 bases and J dropped 1; count of bases not matched to a gene: 7. The CDR3 spans 15 residues. Germline CDR1 reads SEHNR; CDR2 reads FQNEAQ (reference sequence). The CDR3 region has the DNA TGTGCCAGCAGCTCCCCCCCAGGGGGATCCTACGAGCAGTACTTC. It yields the protein CASSSPPGGSYEQYF.

The CDR3 reads CSVEIQGTSGIVGFSTDTQYF. For the CDR3, the DNA is TGCAGCGTTGAAATCCAAGGGACTAGCGGGATAGTGGGTTTTAGCACAGATACGCAGTATTTT. The rearrangement links TRBV29-1 to TRBJ2-3; 13 positions match TRBD2. This CDR3 has 21 amino acids. Germline V gene data show CDR1 as SQVTM and CDR2 as ANQGSEA. Trimming took 2 bases from V and 0 from J; bases not matched to a gene: 17.

This clone showed up just once. This chain connects TRBV19 to TRBJ2-1; maybe TRBD1 (5 bases). CDR1 and CDR2 (germline): LNHDA, SQIVND (reference sequence). With 6 bases removed from V and 5 bases from J, the gap between germline ends came to 8 bases. The CDR3 is 12 residues long. The CDR3 protein is CASRGLDNEQFF. The CDR3 DNA reads as TGTGCCAGTAGGGGGCTAGACAATGAGCAGTTCTTC.

V gene TRBV2 combines with J gene TRBJ2-1; 9 bases agree with TRBD1. CDR1 and CDR2 from the germline V gene are SNHLY and FYNNEI. This CDR3 spans 14 amino acids. Trimming took 5 bases from V and 13 from J; bases not matched to a gene: 12. The CDR3 region has the DNA TGTGCCAGCAGTTTGAGACAGGGGGTGGGGCGACAGTTCTTC. This encodes CASSLRQGVGRQFF.

The V gene is TRBV30, the J gene TRBJ2-5; TRBD1 aligns across 10 bases. J was trimmed by 11 bases and V by 3 bases; bases with no gene match: 9. Germline CDR1 reads GTSNPN; CDR2 reads SVGIG (reference sequence). The CDR3 loop spans 13 amino acids. CDR3 coding DNA: TGTGCCTGGAGCACAGACAGGGGGCATCGACAGTACTTC. It is translated as CAWSTDRGHRQYF. The full variable domain, with the rest looked up from reference TRBV30 and TRBJ2-5, is SQTIHQWPATLVQPVGSPLSLECTVEGTSNPNLYWYRQAAGRGLQLLFYSVGIGQISSEVPQNLSASRPQDRQFILSSKKLLLSDSGFYLCAWSTDRGHRQYFGPGTRLLVL.

This chain links TRBV5-1 with TRBJ2-2, with 12 nucleotides matching TRBD2. Trimming at V came to 3 bases and at J to 2 bases, leaving 2 bases not matched to a gene. Germline assignment: CDR1 SGHRS and CDR2 YFSETQ. The CDR3 is made up of 16 amino acids. The DNA for the CDR3 is TGCGCCAGCAGCTGGGGACTAGCGGGCAACACCGGGGAGCTGTTTTTT. Its translation: CASSWGLAGNTGELFF. The entire variable domain, with the rest obtained from reference TRBV5-1 and TRBJ2-2, is as follows: KAGVTQTPRYLIKTRGQQVTLSCSPISGHRSVSWYQQTPGQGLQFLFEYFSETQRNKGNFPGRFSGRQFSNSRSEMNVSTLELGDSALYLCASSWGLAGNTGELFFGEGSRLTVL.

The rearrangement links TRBV14 to TRBJ1-1; possible D gene TRBD1, 5 bases. This CDR3 region has 16 residues. V was shortened by 0 bases and J by 4 bases, with 15 bases between the two germline ends. Germline CDR1 and CDR2: SGHDN and FVKESK. CDR3 sequence reads: CASSQELWGGITEAFF. The CDR3 DNA reads TGTGCCAGCAGCCAAGAACTCTGGGGCGGAATCACTGAAGCTTTCTTT. Full variable domain (remainder filled in from reference TRBV14 and TRBJ1-1): EAGVTQFPSHSVIEKGQTVTLRCDPISGHDNLYWYRRVMGKEIKFLLHFVKESKQDESGMPNNRFLAERTGGTYSTLKVQPAELEDSGVYFCASSQELWGGITEAFFGQGTRLTVV.

V gene TRBV5-1 combines with J gene TRBJ2-7; 8 positions agree with TRBD1. This CDR3 has 15 residues. V shed 4 bases, J shed 7 bases, and the junction held 13 bases outside the gene matches. The germline CDR1 and CDR2 sequences are SGHRS and YFSETQ. The CDR3 here is CASSPLQGGSGEQYF. The CDR3 nucleotides are TGCGCCAGCAGCCCTCTACAGGGGGGAAGTGGAGAGCAGTACTTC.

The V call is TRBV5-6, the J call TRBJ1-2; TRBD1 is a possible D gene (6 bases). The V gene lost 3 bases and the J gene lost 2 bases, with 14 bases spanning the gap. Germline CDR1 and CDR2: SGHDT and YYEEEE. This CDR3 contains 15 residues. The CDR3 DNA sequence: TGTGCCAGCAGCTACAAGAACAGGGAAAACTATGGCTACACCTTC. Protein: CASSYKNRENYGYTF.

The CDR3 region has the DNA TGTGCCAGCAGCATGTTGACAGAGAACGAGCAGTACTTC. Translated, it gives CASSMLTENEQYF. This rearrangement joins TRBV5-4 to TRBJ2-7; D might be TRBD1 (5 bases). The germline V gene has CDR1 SGHNT and CDR2 YYREEE (reference sequence). Trimming pared 4 bases from V and 5 bases from J, leaving 13 bases between. The CDR3 has 13 residues.

This clone was seen once. J is TRBJ1-1 and V is TRBV6-6, with D unclear. The germline V and J ends were trimmed by 3 bases and 5 bases, with 7 bases remaining between them. Germline CDR1 reads MNHNY; CDR2 reads SVGAGI (reference sequence). The CDR3 sequence is 12 residues long. CDR3 nucleotide sequence: TGTGCCAGCAGTTATGGTAGTACTGAAGCTTTCTTT. Translation gives CASSYGSTEAFF.